This T cell receptor beta chain was sequenced during a study of T cells after yellow fever vaccination. Germline CDR1 is MNHEY and CDR2 is SVGEGT. The CDR3 is 15 amino acids. V lost 8 bases and J lost 4; bases outside the gene matches: 6. TCRdb reanalysed the 5' RACE reads using MiXCR and keeps one entry per CDR3 protein. The data contain roughly 500,000 distinct CDR3 sequences, 15% to 20% of them seen just once; the ten biggest clones take up 14%. Sequenced material: PBMCs, taken 15 days after the yellow fever booster vaccination. The source is a man aged 25-45 years who received the YFV17D yellow fever vaccine. This chain joins TRBV6-2 or TRBV6-3 and TRBJ2-1; TRBD2 matches at 12 bases. CDR3 residues: CASGLAGGVYNEQFF. The CDR3 nucleotides are TGTGCCAGCGGTCTAGCGGGAGGGGTATACAATGAGCAGTTCTTC.